This paragraph reports one T cell receptor (beta chain). What it recognizes is unknown. Its ends do not fully match the called genes, so a read error is possible. This specimen includes other DNA sequences encoding the same CDR3. Healthy bone marrow donors made up the donors. These data come from a study of cytomegalovirus exposure and HLA in healthy donors. Whole-study findings and limits: Compared with the roughly 670-donor mean, an Asian-associated ancestry cluster reportedly had fewer N-insertions, according to a later analysis.

The CDR3 loop spans 17 amino acids. The germline V gene has CDR1 LNHNV and CDR2 YYDKDF (reference sequence). Use of 60 Vbeta and 13 Jbeta primers characterized the PCR. Produced via immunoSEQ multiplex PCR; TCRdb's table is partial and in-frame only. The table shows 160,000 or so clones, with about 77% occurring only once. The rearrangement joins TRBV15 to TRBJ2-6, with 9 bases lining up with TRBD1. The receptor comes from a man aged 30 to 39 in good health and CMV-seronegative. Sequencing used PBMCs. The CDR3 here is CATSRDRGVPGANVLTF. The CDR3 bases are TGTGCCACCAGCAGGGACAGGGGAGTCCCTGGGGCCAACGTCCTGACCTTC.